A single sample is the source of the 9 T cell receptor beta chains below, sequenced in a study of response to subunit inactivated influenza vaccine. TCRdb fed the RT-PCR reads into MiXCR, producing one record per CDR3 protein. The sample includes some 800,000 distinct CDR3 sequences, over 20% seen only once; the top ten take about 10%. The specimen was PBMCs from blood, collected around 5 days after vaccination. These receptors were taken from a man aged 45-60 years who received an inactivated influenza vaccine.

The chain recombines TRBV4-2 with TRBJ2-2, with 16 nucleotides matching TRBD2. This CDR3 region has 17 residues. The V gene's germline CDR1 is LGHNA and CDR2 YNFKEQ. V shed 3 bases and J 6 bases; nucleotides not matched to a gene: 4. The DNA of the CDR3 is TGTGCCAGCAGCCACGTGGGACTAGCGGGAGGGCCCGGGGAGCTGTTTTTT. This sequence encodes CASSHVGLAGGPGELFF.

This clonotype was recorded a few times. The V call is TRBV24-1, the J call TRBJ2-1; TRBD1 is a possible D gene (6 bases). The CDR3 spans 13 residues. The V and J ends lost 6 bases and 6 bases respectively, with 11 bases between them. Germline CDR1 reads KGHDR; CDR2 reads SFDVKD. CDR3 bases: TGTGCCACCAGTTTAGGGGACACCAATGAGCAGTTCTTC. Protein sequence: CATSLGDTNEQFF.

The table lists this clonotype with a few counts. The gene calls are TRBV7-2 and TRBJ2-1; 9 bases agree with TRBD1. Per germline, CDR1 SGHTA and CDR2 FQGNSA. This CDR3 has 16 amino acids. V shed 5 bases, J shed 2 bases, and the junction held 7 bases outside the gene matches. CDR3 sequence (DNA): TGTGCCAGCAGCCCCGGGACAGGGAATACCTACAATGAGCAGTTCTTC. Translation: CASSPGTGNTYNEQFF.

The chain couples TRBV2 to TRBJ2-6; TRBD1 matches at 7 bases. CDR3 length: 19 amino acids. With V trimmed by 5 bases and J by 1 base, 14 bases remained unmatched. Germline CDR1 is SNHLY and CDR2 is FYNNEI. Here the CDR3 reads CASSRDRPTKFSGANVLTF. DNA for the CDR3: TGTGCCAGCAGTCGGGACAGACCAACAAAGTTTTCTGGGGCCAACGTCCTGACTTTC.

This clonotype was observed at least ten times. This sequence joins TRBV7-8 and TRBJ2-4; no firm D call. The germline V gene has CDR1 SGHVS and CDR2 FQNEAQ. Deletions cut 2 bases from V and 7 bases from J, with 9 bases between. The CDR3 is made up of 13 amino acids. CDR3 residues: CASSLKSWNIQYF. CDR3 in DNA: TGTGCCAGCAGCTTAAAGTCATGGAACATTCAGTACTTC.

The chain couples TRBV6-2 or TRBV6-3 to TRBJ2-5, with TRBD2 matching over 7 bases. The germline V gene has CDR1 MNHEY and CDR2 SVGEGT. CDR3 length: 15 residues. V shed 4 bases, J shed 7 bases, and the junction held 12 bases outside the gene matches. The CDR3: CASSSPGGGFRTQYF. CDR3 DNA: TGTGCCAGCAGTTCTCCTGGCGGGGGTTTCCGGACCCAGTACTTC.

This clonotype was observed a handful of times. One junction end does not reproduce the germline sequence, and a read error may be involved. The CDR3 DNA follows: TGTGCCAGCAGTGAGCAGGGGGGAAGATCCTTC. It codes for CASSEQGGRSF. This chain uses TRBV6-1 with TRBJ1-2; TRBD1 matches 7 bases. The CDR3 runs to 11 residues. The germline V gene has CDR1 MNHNS and CDR2 SASEGT.

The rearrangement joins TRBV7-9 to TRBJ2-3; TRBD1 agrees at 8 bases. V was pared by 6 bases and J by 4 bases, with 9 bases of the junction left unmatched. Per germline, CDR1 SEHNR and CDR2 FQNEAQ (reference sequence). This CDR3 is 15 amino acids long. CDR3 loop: CASSQQGGLADTQYF. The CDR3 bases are TGTGCCAGCAGTCAACAGGGGGGCCTAGCAGATACGCAGTATTTT.

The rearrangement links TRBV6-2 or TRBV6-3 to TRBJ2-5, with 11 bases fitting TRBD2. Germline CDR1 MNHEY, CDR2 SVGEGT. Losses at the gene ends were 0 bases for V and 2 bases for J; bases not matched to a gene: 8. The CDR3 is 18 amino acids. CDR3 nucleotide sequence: TGTGCCAGCAGTTACTCGATCACTAGCGGGGGCTGGCAAGAGACCCAGTACTTC. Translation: CASSYSITSGGWQETQYF.